This TCR beta chain was sequenced in a study of blood T cell repertoires in COVID-19. Whole-study context: Sources were T cells, B-cell-depleted T cells, or PBMCs; the material itself was cDNA or gDNA.

V was pared by 3 bases and J by 7 bases, with 2 bases of the junction left unmatched. This CDR3 has 16 amino acids. From germline, CDR1 is KGHDR and CDR2 SFDVKD. Original processing notes: It was from reference gene primer amplification that nucleated cell counts were estimated. Repertoires were generated with immunoSEQ multiplex PCR, while TCRdb's copy carries only in-frame clones and drops some. The DNA gave D and trimming, while V, J and clone size come from that table. Of about 140,000 clones listed, roughly 87% are singletons. The sequencing input was peripheral blood. This TCR came from a woman aged 45-65 years with acute or convalescent COVID-19. The gene calls are TRBV24-1 and TRBJ2-2, with 15 bases aligning to TRBD2. The CDR3 DNA reads as TGTGCCACCAGTGATGGGACTAGCGGGAGGTACGGGGAGCTGTTTTTT. Protein: CATSDGTSGRYGELFF.